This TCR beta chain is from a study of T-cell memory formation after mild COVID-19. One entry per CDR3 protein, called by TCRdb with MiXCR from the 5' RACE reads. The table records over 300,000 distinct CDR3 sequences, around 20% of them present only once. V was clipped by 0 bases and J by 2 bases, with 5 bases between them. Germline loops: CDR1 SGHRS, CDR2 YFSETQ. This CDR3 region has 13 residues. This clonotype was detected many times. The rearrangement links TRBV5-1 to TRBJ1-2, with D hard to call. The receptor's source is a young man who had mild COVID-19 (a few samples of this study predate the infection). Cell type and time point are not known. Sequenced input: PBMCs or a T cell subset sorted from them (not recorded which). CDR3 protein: CASSLDQNYGYTF. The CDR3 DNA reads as TGCGCCAGCAGCTTGGACCAGAACTATGGCTACACCTTC.